One sample yielded the 29 T cell receptor beta chains listed below, sequenced in a study of control samples from healthy donors and cancer patients. Sequencing used immunoSEQ multiplex PCR; TCRdb keeps in-frame clones, though not all of them. The sample consists of some 51,000 clones, about 96% of them appearing once. Sequenced material: blood. These receptors were collected from a woman in her late teens or twenties in good health.

This rearrangement joins TRBV30 to TRBJ1-5; the match to TRBD1 covers 10 bases. The length of the CDR3 is 16 residues. V lost 3 bases to trimming and J lost 4 bases; unmatched junction nucleotides: 9. Germline CDR1 reads GTSNPN; CDR2 reads SVGIG (reference sequence). CDR3 sequence: CAWSPPRTGGNQPQHF. The CDR3 DNA reads as TGTGCCTGGAGCCCCCCCCGGACAGGGGGTAATCAGCCCCAGCATTTT.

The table lists this clone with a count of one. The chain uses TRBV6-5 and TRBJ1-1; D remains unclear. Trimming removed 0 bases at V and 0 bases at J, with 11 bases between. The CDR3 extends over 16 amino acids. Germline V gene sequence: CDR1 MNHEY, CDR2 SVGAGI. CDR3 in DNA: TGTGCCAGCAGTTACTCGGAAACTTCTATGAACACTGAAGCTTTCTTT. Its translation: CASSYSETSMNTEAFF.

This chain links TRBV24-1 with TRBJ2-3; D gene unclear. This CDR3 has 16 amino acids. Trimming removed 1 base at V and 0 bases at J, with 10 bases between. Germline CDR1 and CDR2: KGHDR and SFDVKD. The CDR3 coding sequence is TGTGCCACCAGTGATTTTAGGCTGGAAAGCACAGATACGCAGTATTTT. Protein: CATSDFRLESTDTQYF.

The rearrangement joins TRBV6-1 to TRBJ1-2, with D possibly being TRBD1 (6 bases). The ends were cut back, 3 bases at V and 2 bases at J, with 13 bases in the middle. The CDR3 is 15 amino acids. Germline loops: CDR1 MNHNS, CDR2 SASEGT. The CDR3 region is CASSEGWGANYGYTF. The CDR3 nucleotides read TGTGCCAGCAGTGAGGGCTGGGGGGCCAACTATGGCTACACCTTC.

This clone has only one observation. V gene TRBV11-3 combines with J gene TRBJ2-3; D is perhaps TRBD2 (6 bases). V dropped 4 bases and J dropped 4 bases, with 18 bases sitting between them. This CDR3 has 16 amino acids. Germline assignment: CDR1 SGHNT and CDR2 YENEEA. CDR3 sequence reads: CASSSRGFWGPDTQYF. Written as DNA, the CDR3 is TGTGCCAGCAGCTCTCGGGGGTTCTGGGGCCCAGATACGCAGTATTTT.

This rearrangement joins TRBV13 to TRBJ2-1, with TRBD2 as a possible D gene (6 bases). There are 16 residues in the CDR3. Germline CDR1 reads PRHDT; CDR2 reads FYEKMQ (reference sequence). Trimming shortened V by 3 bases and J by 0 bases, and 12 bases separated the two germline ends. The CDR3 here is CASSFPSAGSYNEQFF. The CDR3 nucleotides are TGTGCCAGCAGCTTTCCTAGCGCGGGCTCCTACAATGAGCAGTTCTTC.

This chain connects TRBV27 to TRBJ2-3; TRBD1 matches 9 bases. Germline V gene sequence: CDR1 MNHEY, CDR2 SMNVEV (reference sequence). V trimming: 2 bases; J trimming: 6 bases; junction bases outside the gene matches: 9. The length of the CDR3 is 16 residues. The CDR3, as DNA: TGTGCCAGCAGTTTAATTTGGACAGGGGATTTCGATACGCAGTATTTT. This codes for CASSLIWTGDFDTQYF.

The rearrangement joins TRBV28 to TRBJ1-1; D may be TRBD1 (5 bases). CDR1 and CDR2 from the germline V gene are MDHEN and SYDVKM. Trimming shortened V by 5 bases and J by 6 bases, and 16 bases separated the two germline ends. The CDR3 contains 14 residues. The CDR3 loop is CASSPGTSVAEAFF. The CDR3 DNA is TGTGCCAGCAGTCCCGGGACGTCGGTCGCTGAAGCTTTCTTT. Full variable domain (missing parts from reference TRBV28 and TRBJ1-1): DVKVTQSSRYLVKRTGEKVFLECVQDMDHENMFWYRQDPGLGLRLIYFSYDVKMKEKGDIPEGYSVSREKKERFSLILESASTNQTSMYLCASSPGTSVAEAFFGQGTRLTVV.

The chain carries TRBV27 and TRBJ1-6; a weak D match, TRBD1 (5 bases). Germline V CDR1 and CDR2: MNHEY, SMNVEV (reference sequence). CDR3 length: 14 amino acids. V lost 7 bases and J lost 8, with 15 bases in between. The CDR3 DNA sequence: TGTGCCAGCACCCGGAGGGGTTTCGATTCACCCCTCCACTTT. It translates to CASTRRGFDSPLHF.

The sample holds a few counts of this clone. CDR3 bases: TGTGCCAGCAGTCCCCAGTGGGGGCAAGAGACCCAGTACTTC. This sequence encodes CASSPQWGQETQYF. The J gene is TRBJ2-5, the V gene TRBV6-5; either TRBD1 or TRBD2 may supply D (5 bases each). CDR1 is MNHEY, CDR2 SVGAGI, per germline. V was shortened by 5 bases and J by 2 bases, with 12 bases between the two germline ends. The CDR3 has 14 amino acids.

The rearrangement links TRBV7-8 to TRBJ1-1; 11 bases fit TRBD1. V was pared by 5 bases and J by 8 bases, with 7 bases of the junction left unmatched. The CDR3 sequence is 14 residues long. From germline, CDR1 is SGHVS and CDR2 FQNEAQ. The DNA of the CDR3 is TGTGCCAGCAGCCCGGGGACAGGGGGGGCGGAAGCTTTCTTT. Encoded protein: CASSPGTGGAEAFF.

The gene calls are TRBV19 and TRBJ1-5; possible D gene TRBD1, 5 bases. CDR1 LNHDA and CDR2 SQIVND come from the germline V gene (reference sequence). With 3 bases removed from V and 2 bases from J, the gap between germline ends came to 11 bases. CDR3 length equals 15 residues. In DNA, the CDR3 is TGTGCCAGTAGTATCAGGGAGGGTGGCAATCAGCCCCAGCATTTT. This gives the protein CASSIREGGNQPQHF.

This sequence joins TRBV11-2 and TRBJ2-7; D remains ambiguous. Germline assignment: CDR1 SGHAT and CDR2 FQNNGV. The CDR3 runs 13 residues. V gave up 4 bases and J gave up 6 bases, with 13 bases separating them. The DNA for the CDR3 is TGTGCCAGCAGCTCATATTCCCGCATCGAGCAGTACTTC. Its translation is CASSSYSRIEQYF. Full variable domain (remainder filled in from reference TRBV11-2 and TRBJ2-7): EAGVAQSPRYKIIEKRQSVAFWCNPISGHATLYWYQQILGQGPKLLIQFQNNGVVDDSQLPKDRFSAERLKGVDSTLKIQPAKLEDSAVYLCASSSYSRIEQYFGPGTRLTVT.

The rearrangement joins TRBV7-9 to TRBJ2-3; 10 bases are a match to TRBD1. The CDR3 contains 16 residues. V was clipped by 4 bases and J by 6 bases; unmatched bases: 10. CDR1 is SEHNR, CDR2 FQNEAQ, per germline (reference sequence). As DNA, the CDR3 is TGTGCCAGCAGCTCGACCGGGACAGGGGTATGGGATACGCAGTATTTT. It specifies CASSSTGTGVWDTQYF.

V usage is TRBV5-1 and J usage is TRBJ2-2; 8 positions match TRBD2. V trimming: 5 bases; J trimming: 4 bases; junction bases outside the gene matches: 7. The CDR3 extends over 15 amino acids. Germline CDR1 reads SGHRS; CDR2 reads YFSETQ. The CDR3 DNA reads as TGCGCCAGCAGTTCCGGGGGGGCGGCCACCGGGGAGCTGTTTTTT. Translation: CASSSGGAATGELFF.

CDR3 protein: CASSEILGQGAGGYTF. The CDR3 bases are TGTGCCAGCAGTGAAATTTTGGGGCAGGGGGCCGGCGGCTACACCTTC. The chain links TRBV6-1 to TRBJ1-2; 8 bases match TRBD1. Losses at the gene ends were 2 bases for V and 8 bases for J; bases not matched to a gene: 13. The germline V gene has CDR1 MNHNS and CDR2 SASEGT. This CDR3 contains 16 residues.

In its sample, this clone was seen once. The genes are TRBV7-2 and TRBJ2-2, with no clear D. V was trimmed by 1 base and J by 2 bases, leaving 8 bases between them. The CDR3 has 15 residues. Looked up from germline, CDR1 is SGHTA and CDR2 is FQGNSA. CDR3 loop: CASSLGQHNTGELFF. CDR3 DNA sequence: TGTGCCAGCAGCTTAGGTCAGCATAACACCGGGGAGCTGTTTTTT.

J is TRBJ1-5 and V is TRBV27; D uncertain. This CDR3 spans 14 amino acids. V lost 3 bases to trimming and J lost 6 bases, with 12 bases between them. In germline, CDR1 is MNHEY, CDR2 SMNVEV (reference sequence). CDR3 DNA: TGTGCCAGCAGTTTCGTAAAGGAGGGTCAGCCCCAGCATTTT. Its protein product is CASSFVKEGQPQHF.

V and J are TRBV24-1 and TRBJ1-5, with D maybe TRBD1 (5 bases). CDR1 is KGHDR and CDR2 is SFDVKD in the germline V gene. This CDR3 spans 14 amino acids. The ends were cut back, 5 bases at V and 0 bases at J, with 7 bases in the middle. CDR3 bases: TGTGCCACCAGTGGGGGGGATAGCAATCAGCCCCAGCATTTT. Translated: CATSGGDSNQPQHF.

The sample holds one count of this clone. J is TRBJ2-1 and V is TRBV27; tentatively, D is TRBD1 or TRBD2 (6 bases each). Germline V gene sequence: CDR1 MNHEY, CDR2 SMNVEV (reference sequence). The CDR3 totals 15 residues. Trimming cost V 1 base and J 2 bases, with 9 bases left between them. The CDR3 region is CASSLWGAPYNEQFF. CDR3 nucleotides: TGTGCCAGCAGTTTATGGGGGGCACCCTACAATGAGCAGTTCTTC.

The rearrangement links TRBV7-9 to TRBJ1-2; unclear D gene. The V and J ends lost 2 bases and 3 bases respectively, with 4 bases between them. The CDR3 consists of 12 residues. Germline V lookup: CDR1 SEHNR, CDR2 FQNEAQ (reference sequence). CDR3 DNA sequence: TGTGCCAGCAGCTTACAGTACTATGGCTACACCTTC. Its translation: CASSLQYYGYTF.

This rearrangement joins TRBV11-2 to TRBJ1-2; D is undetermined. Germline V gene lookup returns CDR1 SGHAT and CDR2 FQNNGV. This CDR3 has 13 residues. The V end was cut by 0 bases, the J end by 8 bases, with 10 bases between. The chain's CDR3 is CASSLEDGTGYTF. The CDR3, as DNA: TGTGCCAGCAGCTTAGAAGACGGAACGGGCTACACCTTC.

This chain joins TRBV19 and TRBJ1-1, with D uncertain. Between the trimmed V and J ends, which lost 8 bases and 1 base, there was a span of 8 bases. Germline CDR1 is LNHDA and CDR2 is SQIVND (reference sequence). This CDR3 region has 12 residues. The CDR3 sequence: CASAPGNTEAFF. In nucleotides, the CDR3 is TGTGCCAGTGCCCCGGGGAACACTGAAGCTTTCTTT.

The rearrangement uses TRBV2 and TRBJ2-7; 12 bases are a match to TRBD1. CDR3 length: 15 amino acids. V lost 10 bases to trimming and J lost 4 bases; unmatched junction nucleotides: 11. The V gene's germline CDR1 is SNHLY and CDR2 FYNNEI. CDR3 amino acids: CATHPGQGARYEQYF. CDR3 nucleotide sequence: TGTGCCACTCACCCGGGACAGGGGGCCAGGTACGAGCAGTACTTC.

The chain uses TRBV15 and TRBJ1-2; possibly TRBD1 for D (5 bases). The V gene's germline CDR1 is LNHNV and CDR2 YYDKDF (reference sequence). The length of the CDR3 is 13 residues. V lost 2 bases to trimming and J lost 5 bases, with 9 bases between them. DNA of the CDR3: TGTGCCACCAGCAGATCGCAGGGTTATGGCTACACCTTC. This codes for CATSRSQGYGYTF.

This clone was picked up one time. This sequence joins TRBV5-3 and TRBJ2-7, with 9 bases lining up with TRBD2. TRBV5-3 qualifies as an ORF whose function is uncertain. V trimming: 2 bases; J trimming: 12 bases; junction bases outside the gene matches: 12. This CDR3 has 14 residues. In nucleotides, the CDR3 is TGTGCCAGAAGCTTTAGTCCTCCGGGACTAGCTTTGTACTTC. The encoded protein is CARSFSPPGLALYF.

V is TRBV9 and J is TRBJ2-1; a possible D gene is TRBD2 (6 bases). Germline CDR1 is SGDLS and CDR2 is YYNGEE. The CDR3 length is 13 residues. V dropped 4 bases and J dropped 9 bases, with 14 bases sitting between them. The CDR3 region has the DNA TGTGCCAGCAGCTCAGGTGGCGGGACTGAGCAGTTCTTC. Amino acids: CASSSGGGTEQFF.

On this clone itself: Compared with germline, one end of the junction differs, possibly owing to a read error. This CDR3 is also generated by other DNA sequences in the sample. The CDR3 loop reads CAISEGSGEVETQYF. CDR3 coding DNA: TGTGCTATCAGTGAGGGAAGCGGGGAGGTAGAGACCCAGTACTTC. The chain couples TRBV10-3 to TRBJ2-5; 7 bases align to TRBD2. Germline-derived CDR1 and CDR2 are ENHRY and SYGVKD. The CDR3 length is 15 residues.

The chain carries TRBV7-9 and TRBJ1-2; no clear D gene. The CDR3 length is 11 residues. Trimming took 1 base from V and 11 from J, leaving 8 bases between them. Looked up from germline, CDR1 is SEHNR and CDR2 is FQNEAQ (reference sequence). The CDR3 DNA reads TGTGCCAGCAGCTTAGAAGGTGGTTACACCTTC. Its protein product is CASSLEGGYTF.